These 10 T cell receptor beta chains were sequenced from one sample in a study of T cells in localized non-small cell lung cancer. Only in-frame clones appear in the TCRdb table, and some are missing; sequencing was by immunoSEQ multiplex PCR. The sample has over 20,000 clones; approximately 81% are singletons. The material was PBMCs, obtained before any cancer treatment. These receptors were taken from a woman between 40 and 69 years old with stage II squamous cell lung carcinoma.

This clone was picked up one time. This chain connects TRBV7-2 to TRBJ2-1; D might be TRBD1 (7 bases). CDR3 length: 15 residues. Trimming pared 1 base from V and 4 bases from J, leaving 11 bases between. Looked up from germline, CDR1 is SGHTA and CDR2 is FQGNSA. The CDR3 loop reads CASSLEQGGYNEQFF. The CDR3 DNA is TGTGCCAGCAGCTTAGAGCAGGGGGGATACAATGAGCAGTTCTTC. Complete variable domain (other parts from reference TRBV7-2 and TRBJ2-1): GAGVSQSPSNKVTEKGKDVELRCDPISGHTALYWYRQSLGQGLEFLIYFQGNSAPDKSGLPSDRFSAERTGGSVSTLTIQRTQQEDSAVYLCASSLEQGGYNEQFFGPGTRLTVL.

The chain recombines TRBV4-3 with TRBJ2-3; a possible D gene is TRBD2 (5 bases). V gave up 5 bases and J gave up 8 bases, with 11 bases separating them. This CDR3 has 12 amino acids. Germline CDR1 and CDR2: LGHNA and YSLEER. The CDR3 DNA sequence: TGCGCCAGCAGCTCAGACGGGATTACGCAGTATTTT. Protein: CASSSDGITQYF.

The chain couples TRBV5-6 to TRBJ2-3, with TRBD2 identical over 12 bases. CDR1 SGHDT and CDR2 YYEEEE come from the germline V gene. V shed 3 bases and J 4 bases; nucleotides not matched to a gene: 6. The CDR3 sequence is 16 residues long. The CDR3 loop is CASSWRLAGVPDTQYF. The CDR3 DNA sequence: TGTGCCAGCAGCTGGAGACTAGCGGGAGTGCCAGATACGCAGTATTTT.

V and J are TRBV7-9 and TRBJ2-3; D is unresolved. The length of the CDR3 is 14 residues. V lost 4 bases and J lost 4, with 12 bases in between. The V gene's germline CDR1 is SEHNR and CDR2 FQNEAQ (reference sequence). The CDR3 here is CASSYGLISDTQYF. CDR3 sequence (DNA): TGTGCCAGCAGCTACGGTTTAATTTCAGATACGCAGTATTTT.

This rearrangement joins TRBV9 to TRBJ1-3, with unresolved D. Germline CDR1 reads SGDLS; CDR2 reads YYNGEE. The CDR3 is 17 amino acids. The V end lost 4 bases, the J end lost 7 bases, and 24 bases lay between the germline ends. The CDR3 loop is CASSPKDGPTGPNTIYF. CDR3 nucleotides: TGTGCCAGCAGCCCCAAAGACGGACCAACTGGCCCTAACACCATATATTTT.

In this sample, this clone turned up a few times. The chain carries TRBV4-1 and TRBJ2-2, with a tentative D call TRBD1 (6 bases). The CDR3 runs to 16 residues. Germline V gives CDR1 MGHRA, CDR2 YSYEKL. V was trimmed by 0 bases and J by 4 bases, leaving 12 bases between them. Here the CDR3 DNA reads TGCGCCAGCAGCCAAGAGGGGGCCCCGGGCACCGGGGAGCTGTTTTTT. Translating gives CASSQEGAPGTGELFF.

This chain links TRBV29-1 with TRBJ2-3, with D possibly matching TRBD1 (5 bases). The CDR3 has 15 residues. Trimming took 7 bases from V and 1 from J, leaving 18 bases between them. The germline V gene has CDR1 SQVTM and CDR2 ANQGSEA. CDR3 residues: CSAYYRLVGTDTQYF. CDR3 DNA: TGCAGCGCCTACTACAGGCTAGTCGGCACAGATACGCAGTATTTT.

V usage is TRBV7-3 and J usage is TRBJ2-3; possibly TRBD1 or TRBD2 for D (5 bases each). Trimming took off 3 bases at V and 2 bases at J, with 9 bases between the two ends. Germline V gives CDR1 SGHTA, CDR2 FQGTGA. The CDR3 consists of 14 residues. The CDR3 sequence is CASSLTADTDTQYF. CDR3 coding DNA: TGTGCCAGCAGCTTGACAGCGGACACAGATACGCAGTATTTT.

This chain joins TRBV4-3 and TRBJ2-5, with D possibly being TRBD2 (5 bases). The CDR3 runs to 15 residues. The ends were cut back, 4 bases at V and 4 bases at J, with 16 bases in the middle. Germline V gene data show CDR1 as LGHNA and CDR2 as YSLEER. CDR3 nucleotides: TGCGCCAGCAGCCGGGGAGAAGGAATGCGAGAGACCCAGTACTTC. Translation: CASSRGEGMRETQYF.

V gene TRBV4-3 combines with J gene TRBJ2-1, with 8 bases identical to TRBD2. Germline lookup yields CDR1 LGHNA and CDR2 YSLEER. Trimming cost V 4 bases and J 9 bases; bases outside gene matches: 14. The CDR3 length is 16 residues. The CDR3 region has the DNA TGCGCCAGCAGCCTAGATCACGCGGGAGGCGTAGGTGAGCAGTTCTTC. Its translation is CASSLDHAGGVGEQFF.